The source of this T cell receptor beta chain is a study of prognosis after radiotherapy for stage I lung cancer. On the study more broadly: Radiotherapy was followed by distant metastases in a few patients, which appeared at a median of 7 months; under 17 patients showed no significant progression. Findings and caveats of the study: There was no determination made of whether the expanded TCR clones were tumor-specific.

At both of two time points, roughly 6.4 milliliters of peripheral blood were drawn. From genomic DNA, TCR beta CDR3 was amplified by two-round multiplex PCR. Primers specific to each TRBV and TRBJ gene were used in first-round PCR. TCRdb independently ran MiXCR on the multiplex PCR reads; one entry per CDR3 protein. The sample holds about 15,000 distinct CDR3 sequences, 15% to 20% seen once. The germline V gene encodes CDR1 MNHEY and CDR2 SVGAGI. The V end lost 1 base, the J end lost 4 bases, and 7 bases lay between the germline ends. The CDR3 has 14 amino acids. The table lists this clonotype with many counts. The antigen is undetermined.

The rearrangement links TRBV6-5 to TRBJ2-2, with D possibly matching TRBD2 (5 bases). The sample was PBMCs, taken before or after stereotactic body radiation therapy (not recorded which). This sequence originates from a donor aged 50 or older with non-small cell lung cancer. The CDR3 nucleotides are TGTGCCAGCAGTTACTGGAGGAGCACCGGGGAGCTGTTTTTT. It encodes CASSYWRSTGELFF.